These T cell receptor beta chains were read from a single sample in a study of blood T cell repertoires in COVID-19. Using immunoSEQ multiplex PCR, the repertoire was profiled, and TCRdb retains in-frame clones only, with some absent. Of about 160,000 clones listed, roughly four fifths are singletons. The sequencing input was peripheral blood. Receptors originate from a woman older than 75 with acute or convalescent COVID-19. The CDR3 runs from the conserved cysteine through the conserved F or W. Each record gives: V gene, clone size, D gene, J gene, CDR3 DNA, CDR3 protein. A D gene is named only where the DNA matches it firmly. Clone size appears in some rows only: once, few, many, or a class for an expanded clone.

TRBV19	few	TRBD2	TRBJ2-1	TGTGCCAGTAGTATAGTGGCTAGCGGTACCTACAATGAGCAGTTCTTC	CASSIVASGTYNEQFF
TRBV6-6	.	TRBD2	TRBJ2-7	TGTGCCAGCAGCTTTCTGACCGGGGGACTAGCGGGAGGCGGGCCCCCGGAGCAGTACTTC	CASSFLTGGLAGGGPPEQYF
TRBV6-5	once	.	TRBJ1-1	TGTGCCAGCAGCCTATCTGACACTGAAGCTTTCTTT	CASSLSDTEAFF
TRBV10-3	.	.	TRBJ1-2	TGTGCCATCCGCGCGGGGTGGGGGGTAAATGGCTACACCTTC	CAIRAGWGVNGYTF
TRBV3-1/TRBV3-2	.	.	TRBJ2-5	TGTGCCAGCAGCCAAGGGCAGATTCGAGAGACCCAGTACTTC	CASSQGQIRETQYF
TRBV24-1	.	.	TRBJ2-2	TGTGCCACCAGTGCCGGGCAGGGGAACACCGGGGAGCTGTTTTTT	CATSAGQGNTGELFF
TRBV29-1	once	.	TRBJ1-2	TGCAGCGTTGAAGGCGGGGGGGGCTACACCTTC	CSVEGGGGYTF
TRBV6-5	.	.	TRBJ1-6	TGTGCCAGCAGTTACTCGAGCGGGTTCGATTCACCCCTCCACTTT	CASSYSSGFDSPLHF
TRBV6-5	.	.	TRBJ1-4	TGTGCCAGCAGTTACGCAGGGTCGGCGGAAAAACTGTTTTTT	CASSYAGSAEKLFF
TRBV5-1	.	.	TRBJ1-4	TGCGCCAGCAGCTTGGTAGGGAGGACTAATGAAAAACTGTTTTTT	CASSLVGRTNEKLFF
TRBV2	.	.	TRBJ1-2	TGTGCCAGCGCTGAGGGCTATGGCTACACCTTC	CASAEGYGYTF
TRBV4-2	few	TRBD2	TRBJ2-1	TGTGCCAGCAGCCAAGTTGGCTCGACGGGGGGCTACAATGAGCAGTTCTTC	CASSQVGSTGGYNEQFF
TRBV7-3	.	TRBD1	TRBJ2-1	TGTGCCAGCAGCACGGGGACAGGTTCCTACAATGAGCAGTTCTTC	CASSTGTGSYNEQFF
TRBV7-9	.	.	TRBJ2-1	TGTGCCAGCAGCTTTAGCGCCGACTCCTACAATGAGCAGTTCTTC	CASSFSADSYNEQFF
TRBV28	.	TRBD1	TRBJ1-3	TGTGCCAGCAGTGGCCGGGACAGGGGGCTCCGAAACACCATATATTTT	CASSGRDRGLRNTIYF
TRBV11-2	.	TRBD1	TRBJ2-5	TGTGCCAGCAGCTTAGATGGGACAGGATACACGGAGACCCAGTACTTC	CASSLDGTGYTETQYF
TRBV19	many	TRBD2	TRBJ2-7	TGTGCCAGTAGTGTAGCGGGAGGCCCCTACGAGCAGTACTTC	CASSVAGGPYEQYF
TRBV27	few	.	TRBJ1-5	TGTGCCAGCAGTCTCTTCGGACAGTCGGGACAGCCCCAGCATTTT	CASSLFGQSGQPQHF
TRBV30	.	.	TRBJ2-7	TGTGCCTGGAGTGGGTCGCTAGCCTACGAGCAGTACTTC	CAWSGSLAYEQYF
TRBV19	.	TRBD1	TRBJ1-5	TGTGCCAGTGTCGACAGGGACAATCAGCCCCAGCATTTT	CASVDRDNQPQHF
TRBV7-3	.	TRBD2	TRBJ2-6	TGTGCCAGCAGCTTGACTAGCGGGGGGTCCACTGGGGCCAACGTCCTGACTTTC	CASSLTSGGSTGANVLTF
TRBV14	.	.	TRBJ1-2	TGTGCCAGCAGCCAAGGGCAGATCTTCGGCTACACCTTC	CASSQGQIFGYTF
TRBV19	few	TRBD1	TRBJ1-1	TGTGCCAGTAGTAGCGGGACAGGGTCGGGCACTGAAGCTTTCTTT	CASSSGTGSGTEAFF
TRBV7-8	.	TRBD1	TRBJ1-1	TGTGCCAGCAGCTTAGGGACAGGGACTATGAACACTGAAGCTTTCTTT	CASSLGTGTMNTEAFF
TRBV10-2	.	.	TRBJ2-7	TGCGCCAGCAGTGGCAGCTCCTACGAGCAGTACTTC	CASSGSSYEQYF
TRBV11-2	.	.	TRBJ2-3	TGTGCCAGCAGCTTAGTCGGGGAGGCCCCAGATACGCAGTATTTT	CASSLVGEAPDTQYF
TRBV10-2	.	TRBD1	TRBJ1-2	TGCGCCAGCAGTGAGTCAGGACAGGGGTATGGCTACACCTTC	CASSESGQGYGYTF
TRBV10-1	.	TRBD2	TRBJ2-3	TGCGCCAGCAGTCCGGGACTAGCGGGACCAGATACGCAGTATTTT	CASSPGLAGPDTQYF
TRBV6-2/TRBV6-3	.	.	TRBJ1-1	TGTGCCAGCAGTTACTGGACAGAAAACACTGAAGCTTTCTTT	CASSYWTENTEAFF
TRBV6-5	.	.	TRBJ2-1	TGTGCCAGCGGCGATGCACAGGGAAACAATGAGCAGTTCTTC	CASGDAQGNNEQFF
TRBV7-9	.	.	TRBJ2-7	TGTGCCAGCAGCTTAGTGGCGGCGGAGAAATCCTACGAGCAGTACTTC	CASSLVAAEKSYEQYF
TRBV6-2/TRBV6-3	.	TRBD1	TRBJ2-2	TGTGCCAGCAGCGTCGGGACAGTAAACACCGGGGAGCTGTTTTTT	CASSVGTVNTGELFF
TRBV7-9	.	.	TRBJ1-1	TGTGCCAGCAGCTTAGGGGTAGGATCGGGGGGACGGAGGGGCACTGAAGCTTTCTTT	CASSLGVGSGGRRGTEAFF
TRBV10-1	.	TRBD2	TRBJ2-3	TGCGCCAGTGCCAAGACTAGCGGGAGTGCAGATACGCAGTATTTT	CASAKTSGSADTQYF
TRBV19	.	TRBD2	TRBJ2-6	TGTGCTACAACGGGGAGGGGTTCCGGGGCCAACGTCCTGACTTTC	CATTGRGSGANVLTF
TRBV11-2	.	.	TRBJ2-1	TGTGCCAGCAGCTTAGCAGCTAGCTCCTACAATGAGCAGTTCTTC	CASSLAASSYNEQFF
TRBV6-2/TRBV6-3	.	TRBD1	TRBJ1-5	TGTGCCAGCAGTAAAGCGCTCGGACAGGGGAGCAGGGAGCCCCAGCATTTT	CASSKALGQGSREPQHF
TRBV6-2/TRBV6-3	.	.	TRBJ2-1	TGTGCCAGCAGTTATCCCCTACGGGAGCCATCCAATGAGCAGTTCTTC	CASSYPLREPSNEQFF
TRBV5-4	once	.	TRBJ1-1	TGTGCCAGCAGCTCGGTCCGACACGAAGCTTTCTTT	CASSSVRHEAFF
TRBV5-1	.	TRBD1	TRBJ1-1	TGCGCCAGCAGCATAGGACAGGGGTCCACTGAAGCTTTCTTT	CASSIGQGSTEAFF
TRBV7-3	.	TRBD1	TRBJ1-1	TGTGCCAGCAGCGTAACCGGGACAGCTGGTACTGAAGCTTTCTTT	CASSVTGTAGTEAFF
TRBV6-5	.	.	TRBJ1-2	TGTGCCAGCAGTTACTCGAGGGGGTCCGACTATGGCTACACCTTC	CASSYSRGSDYGYTF
TRBV6-1	.	TRBD1	TRBJ1-5	TGTGCCAGCAGTGGGACAGGGGTTACTCTTAGCAATCAGCCCCAGCATTTT	CASSGTGVTLSNQPQHF
TRBV19	few	TRBD1	TRBJ1-1	TGTGCCAGTAGTGTCCTGACAGGGGGCGAAGCTTTCTTT	CASSVLTGGEAFF
TRBV29-1	.	TRBD1	TRBJ1-1	TGCAGCGCCGGACAGGGCCGAGCTGAAGCTTTCTTT	CSAGQGRAEAFF
TRBV6-5	.	TRBD1	TRBJ1-1	TGTGCCAGCAGAGACCGACAGGGTATCACTGAAGCTTTCTTT	CASRDRQGITEAFF
TRBV19	.	.	TRBJ1-3	TGTGCCAGTAGCCCAACGACGGGAACTGGAAACACCATATATTTT	CASSPTTGTGNTIYF
TRBV7-2	few	.	TRBJ1-4	TGTGCCAGCAGCAGGGGGGAGGGGGAAAAACTGTTTTTT	CASSRGEGEKLFF
TRBV7-2	.	TRBD2	TRBJ2-5	TGTGCCAGCAGCCCCCGGGCTCTGAGCGGGGGTGAGACCCAGTACTTC	CASSPRALSGGETQYF
TRBV7-8	.	.	TRBJ1-5	TGTGCCAGCAGCCCAGTGGTGGCAGTCAATCAGCCCCAGCATTTT	CASSPVVAVNQPQHF
TRBV21-1	.	.	TRBJ2-5	TGTGCCAGCCGCCTATCGAGGAACAACTGGGAAGAGACCCAGTACTTC	CASRLSRNNWEETQYF
TRBV11-2	once	.	TRBJ1-1	TGTGCCAGCAGCTCATACGCCGGGGGGCGCGGGAACACTGAAGCTTTCTTT	CASSSYAGGRGNTEAFF
TRBV3-1/TRBV3-2	.	TRBD1	TRBJ2-2	TGTGCCAGCAGCCTAGGACAGGCAGGGGAGCTGTTTTTT	CASSLGQAGELFF